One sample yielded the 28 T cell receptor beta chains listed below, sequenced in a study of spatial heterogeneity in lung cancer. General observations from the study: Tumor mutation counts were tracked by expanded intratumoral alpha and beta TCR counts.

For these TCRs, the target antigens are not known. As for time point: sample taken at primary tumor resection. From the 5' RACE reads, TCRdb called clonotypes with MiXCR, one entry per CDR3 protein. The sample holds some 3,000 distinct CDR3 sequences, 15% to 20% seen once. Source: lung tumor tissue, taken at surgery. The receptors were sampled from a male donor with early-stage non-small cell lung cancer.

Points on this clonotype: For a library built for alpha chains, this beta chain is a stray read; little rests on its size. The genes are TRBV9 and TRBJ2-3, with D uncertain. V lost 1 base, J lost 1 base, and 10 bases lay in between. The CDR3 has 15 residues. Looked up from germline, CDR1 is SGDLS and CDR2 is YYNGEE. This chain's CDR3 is CASSVRASGTDTQYF. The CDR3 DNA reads TGTGCCAGCAGCGTAAGAGCTTCCGGCACAGATACGCAGTATTTT.

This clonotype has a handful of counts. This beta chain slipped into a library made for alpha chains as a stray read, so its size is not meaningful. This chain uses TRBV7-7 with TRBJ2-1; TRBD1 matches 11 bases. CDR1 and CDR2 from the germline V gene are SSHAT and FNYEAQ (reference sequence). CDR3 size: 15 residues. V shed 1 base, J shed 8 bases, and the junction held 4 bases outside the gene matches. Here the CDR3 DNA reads TGTGCCAGCAGCTTAGAAGGACAGGGGGCATATGAGCAGTTCTTC. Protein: CASSLEGQGAYEQFF.

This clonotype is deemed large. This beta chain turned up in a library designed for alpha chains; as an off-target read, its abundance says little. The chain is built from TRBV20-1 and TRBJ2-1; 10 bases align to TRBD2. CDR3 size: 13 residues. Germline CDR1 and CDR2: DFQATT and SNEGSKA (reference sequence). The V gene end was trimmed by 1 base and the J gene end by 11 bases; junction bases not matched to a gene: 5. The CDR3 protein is CSARGGSGRQQFF. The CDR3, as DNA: TGCAGTGCTAGAGGCGGTAGCGGGAGGCAGCAGTTCTTC.

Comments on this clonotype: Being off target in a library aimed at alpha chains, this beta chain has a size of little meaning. CDR3 loop: CASSLLGEQETQYF. In DNA, the CDR3 is TGTGCCAGCAGCTTATTGGGGGAACAAGAGACCCAGTACTTC. The chain combines TRBV13 with TRBJ2-5; D assignment may be TRBD1 or TRBD2 (5 bases each). The CDR3 runs 14 residues. Germline lookup yields CDR1 PRHDT and CDR2 FYEKMQ (reference sequence). V was pared by 2 bases and J by 2 bases, with 9 bases between.

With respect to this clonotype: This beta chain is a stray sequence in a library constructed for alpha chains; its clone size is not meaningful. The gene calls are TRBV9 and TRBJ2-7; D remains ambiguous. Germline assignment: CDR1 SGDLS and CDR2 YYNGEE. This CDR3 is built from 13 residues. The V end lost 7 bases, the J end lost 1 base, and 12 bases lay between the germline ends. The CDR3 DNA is TGTGCCAGCTCCCAGATCCCTTCCTACGAGCAGTACTTC. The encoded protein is CASSQIPSYEQYF.

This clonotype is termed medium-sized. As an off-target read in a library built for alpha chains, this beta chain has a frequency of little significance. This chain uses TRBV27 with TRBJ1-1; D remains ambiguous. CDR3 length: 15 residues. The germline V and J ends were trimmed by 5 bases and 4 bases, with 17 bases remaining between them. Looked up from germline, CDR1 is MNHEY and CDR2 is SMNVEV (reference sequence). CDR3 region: CASSQRLRLRTEAFF. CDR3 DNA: TGTGCCAGCAGTCAAAGACTTAGACTACGCACTGAAGCTTTCTTT.

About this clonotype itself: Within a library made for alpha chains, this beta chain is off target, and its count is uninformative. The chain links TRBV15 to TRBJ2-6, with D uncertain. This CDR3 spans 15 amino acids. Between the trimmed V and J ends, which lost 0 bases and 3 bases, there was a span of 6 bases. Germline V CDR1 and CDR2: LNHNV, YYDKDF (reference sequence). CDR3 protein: CATSRDRSGANVLTF. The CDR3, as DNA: TGTGCCACCAGCAGAGATCGAAGTGGGGCCAACGTCCTGACTTTC.

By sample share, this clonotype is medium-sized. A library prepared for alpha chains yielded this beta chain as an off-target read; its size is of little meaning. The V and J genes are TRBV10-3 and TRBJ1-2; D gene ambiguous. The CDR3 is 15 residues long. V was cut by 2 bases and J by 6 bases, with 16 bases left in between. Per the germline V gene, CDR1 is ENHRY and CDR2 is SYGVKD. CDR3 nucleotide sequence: TGTGCCATCAGTGAGGGAGGTACGGTGGGGAATGGCTACACCTTC. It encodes CAISEGGTVGNGYTF.

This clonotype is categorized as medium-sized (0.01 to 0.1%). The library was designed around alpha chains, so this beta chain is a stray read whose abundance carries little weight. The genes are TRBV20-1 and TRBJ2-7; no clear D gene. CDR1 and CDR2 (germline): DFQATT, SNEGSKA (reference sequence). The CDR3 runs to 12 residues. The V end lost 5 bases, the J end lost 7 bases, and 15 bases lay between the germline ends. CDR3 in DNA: TGCAGTGCTCGAACAGTACCTGGAGAGCAGTACTTC. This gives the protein CSARTVPGEQYF.

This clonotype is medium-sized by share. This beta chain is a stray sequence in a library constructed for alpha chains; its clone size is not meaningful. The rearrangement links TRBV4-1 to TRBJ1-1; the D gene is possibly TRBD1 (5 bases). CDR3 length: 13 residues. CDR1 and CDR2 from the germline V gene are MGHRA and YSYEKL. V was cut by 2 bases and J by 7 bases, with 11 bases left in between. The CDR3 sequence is CASSQRGWVEAFF. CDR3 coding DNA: TGCGCCAGCAGCCAAAGGGGTTGGGTTGAAGCTTTCTTT.

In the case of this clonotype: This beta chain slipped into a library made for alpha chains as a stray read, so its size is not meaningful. The CDR3 DNA reads as TGCAGCGTGAACTCGAACACCGATTATGGCTACACCTTC. Residues: CSVNSNTDYGYTF. V usage is TRBV29-1 and J usage is TRBJ1-2; D remains unclear. CDR3 length: 13 residues. The V gene lost 6 bases and the J gene lost 5 bases, with 16 bases spanning the gap. Germline V lookup: CDR1 SQVTM, CDR2 ANQGSEA. The full variable domain, in which reference TRBV29-1 and TRBJ1-2 provide the parts outside the CDR3, is SAVISQKPSRDICQRGTSLTIQCQVDSQVTMMFWYRQQPGQSLTLIATANQGSEATYESGFVIDKFPISRPNLTFSTLTVSNMSPEDSSIYLCSVNSNTDYGYTFGSGTRLTVV.

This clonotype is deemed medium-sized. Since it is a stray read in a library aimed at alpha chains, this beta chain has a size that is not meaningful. For the CDR3, the DNA is TGTGCCAGCAGTTACTCCCTAGACAGGGGGTATATCTACGAGCAGTACTTC. It yields the protein CASSYSLDRGYIYEQYF. The chain couples TRBV6-2 or TRBV6-3 to TRBJ2-7; 9 bases are shared with TRBD1. Germline V gene sequence: CDR1 MNHEY, CDR2 SVGEGT. There are 17 residues in the CDR3. V lost 0 bases and J lost 3; bases outside the gene matches: 9.

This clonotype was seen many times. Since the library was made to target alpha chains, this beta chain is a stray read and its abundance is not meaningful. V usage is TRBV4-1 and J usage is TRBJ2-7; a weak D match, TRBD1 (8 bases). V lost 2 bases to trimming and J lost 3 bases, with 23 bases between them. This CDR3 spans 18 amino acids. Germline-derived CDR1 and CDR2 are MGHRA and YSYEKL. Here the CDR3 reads CASSQKGGPQGADYEQYF. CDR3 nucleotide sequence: TGCGCCAGCAGCCAAAAGGGAGGGCCGCAGGGGGCAGACTACGAGCAGTACTTC.

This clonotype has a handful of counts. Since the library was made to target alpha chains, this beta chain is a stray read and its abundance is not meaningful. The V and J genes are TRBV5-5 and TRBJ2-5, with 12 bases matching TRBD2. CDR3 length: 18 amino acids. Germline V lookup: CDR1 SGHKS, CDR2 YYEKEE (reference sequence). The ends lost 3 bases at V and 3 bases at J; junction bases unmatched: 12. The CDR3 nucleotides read TGTGCCAGCAGCTCGAGATCCCGTGGACTAGCGGGGAAAGAGACCCAGTACTTC. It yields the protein CASSSRSRGLAGKETQYF. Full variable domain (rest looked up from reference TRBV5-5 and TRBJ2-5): DAGVTQSPTHLIKTRGQQVTLRCSPISGHKSVSWYQQVLGQGPQFIFQYYEKEERGRGNFPDRFSARQFPNYSSELNVNALLLGDSALYLCASSSRSRGLAGKETQYFGPGTRLLVL.

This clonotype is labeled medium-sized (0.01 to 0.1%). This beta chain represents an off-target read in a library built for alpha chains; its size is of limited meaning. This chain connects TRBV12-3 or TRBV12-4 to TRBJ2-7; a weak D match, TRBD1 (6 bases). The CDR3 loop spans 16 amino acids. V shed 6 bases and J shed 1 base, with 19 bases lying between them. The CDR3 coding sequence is TGTGCCAGCAGGGGCCTACTAGGGGGAAGGTCCTACGAGCAGTACTTC. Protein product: CASRGLLGGRSYEQYF.

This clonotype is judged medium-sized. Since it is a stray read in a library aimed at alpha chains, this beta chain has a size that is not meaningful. CDR3: CASSPLGRLYEQYF. In DNA form, the CDR3 reads TGTGCCAGCAGTCCCTTAGGAAGGTTATACGAGCAGTACTTC. The V call is TRBV12-3 or TRBV12-4, the J call TRBJ2-7; D gene ambiguous. The CDR3 totals 14 residues. V lost 5 bases and J lost 4, with 15 bases in between.

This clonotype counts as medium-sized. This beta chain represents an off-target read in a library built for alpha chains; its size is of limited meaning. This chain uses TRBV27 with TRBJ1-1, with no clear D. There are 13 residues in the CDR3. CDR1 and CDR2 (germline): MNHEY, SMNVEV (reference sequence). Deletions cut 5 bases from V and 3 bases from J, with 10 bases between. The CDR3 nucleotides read TGTGCCAGCAGTCTGGGGTTTCACACTGAAGCTTTCTTT. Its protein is CASSLGFHTEAFF.

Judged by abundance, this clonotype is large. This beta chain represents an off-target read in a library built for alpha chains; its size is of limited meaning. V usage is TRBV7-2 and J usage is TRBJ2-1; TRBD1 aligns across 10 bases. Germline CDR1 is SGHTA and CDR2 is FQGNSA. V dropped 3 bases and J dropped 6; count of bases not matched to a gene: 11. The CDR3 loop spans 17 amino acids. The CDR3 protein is CASSFRGGGQGSNEQFF. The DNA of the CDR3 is TGTGCCAGCAGCTTTCGGGGCGGGGGACAGGGGTCCAATGAGCAGTTCTTC.

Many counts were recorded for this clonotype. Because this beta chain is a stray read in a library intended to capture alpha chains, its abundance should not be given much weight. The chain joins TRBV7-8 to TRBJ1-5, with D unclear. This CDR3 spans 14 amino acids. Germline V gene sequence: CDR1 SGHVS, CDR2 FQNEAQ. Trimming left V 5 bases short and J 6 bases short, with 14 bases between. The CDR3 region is CASSPDPDGQPQHF. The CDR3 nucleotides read TGTGCCAGCAGCCCAGACCCAGACGGTCAGCCCCAGCATTTT. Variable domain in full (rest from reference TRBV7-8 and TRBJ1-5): GAGVSQSPRYKVAKRGQDVALRCDPISGHVSLFWYQQALGQGPEFLTYFQNEAQLDKSGLPSDRFFAERPEGSVSTLKIQRTQQEDSAVYLCASSPDPDGQPQHFGDGTRLSIL.

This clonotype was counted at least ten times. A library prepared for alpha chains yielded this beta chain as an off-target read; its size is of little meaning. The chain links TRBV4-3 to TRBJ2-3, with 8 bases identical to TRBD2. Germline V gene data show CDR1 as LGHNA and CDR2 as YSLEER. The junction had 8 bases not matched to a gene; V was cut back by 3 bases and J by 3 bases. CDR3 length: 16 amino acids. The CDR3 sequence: CASSQKPGLVTDTQYF. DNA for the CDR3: TGCGCCAGCAGCCAGAAACCGGGACTAGTGACAGATACGCAGTATTTT.

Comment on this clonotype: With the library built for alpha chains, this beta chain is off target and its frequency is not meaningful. Here the CDR3 DNA reads TGTGCCAGCAGCCCACAACTTAGCACAGATACGCAGTATTTT. Its translation is CASSPQLSTDTQYF. This chain connects TRBV7-2 to TRBJ2-3; no clear D. CDR3 length: 14 amino acids. Germline loops: CDR1 SGHTA, CDR2 FQGNSA. V was shortened by 5 bases and J by 0 bases, with 9 bases between the two germline ends.

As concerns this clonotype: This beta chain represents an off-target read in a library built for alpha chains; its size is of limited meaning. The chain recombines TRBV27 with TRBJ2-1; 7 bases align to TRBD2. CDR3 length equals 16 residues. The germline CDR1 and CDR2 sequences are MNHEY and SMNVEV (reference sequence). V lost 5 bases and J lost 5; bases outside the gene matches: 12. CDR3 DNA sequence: TGTGCCAGCAGTACCCCGTTGCTAGCGGATAACAATGAGCAGTTCTTC. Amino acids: CASSTPLLADNNEQFF.

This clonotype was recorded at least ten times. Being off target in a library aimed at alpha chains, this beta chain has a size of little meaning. The CDR3 region is CASSLGTPGQEQYF. The CDR3, as DNA: TGTGCCAGCAGTTTGGGGACCCCGGGTCAGGAGCAGTACTTC. V is TRBV27 and J is TRBJ2-7; possibly TRBD1 or TRBD2 for D (5 bases each). This CDR3 region has 14 residues. The germline V and J ends were trimmed by 3 bases and 7 bases, with 16 bases remaining between them. Germline assignment: CDR1 MNHEY and CDR2 SMNVEV (reference sequence).

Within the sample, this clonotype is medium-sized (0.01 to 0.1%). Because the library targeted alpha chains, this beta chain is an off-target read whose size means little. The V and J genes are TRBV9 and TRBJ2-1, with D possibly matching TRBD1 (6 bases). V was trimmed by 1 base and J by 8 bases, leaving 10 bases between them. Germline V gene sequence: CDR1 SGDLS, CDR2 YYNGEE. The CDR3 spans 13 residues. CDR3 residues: CASSVMGADEQFF. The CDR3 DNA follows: TGTGCCAGCAGCGTAATGGGGGCGGATGAGCAGTTCTTC.

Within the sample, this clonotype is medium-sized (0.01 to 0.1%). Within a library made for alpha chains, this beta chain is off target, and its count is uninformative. CDR3 residues: CASSGQGTGNTIYF. The CDR3 DNA reads as TGTGCCAGCAGTGGACAGGGTACGGGAAACACCATATATTTT. V and J are TRBV2 and TRBJ1-3; TRBD1 aligns across 7 bases. J lost 4 bases, V lost 4 bases, and 4 bases had no gene match. This CDR3 spans 14 amino acids. CDR1 is SNHLY, CDR2 FYNNEI, per germline.

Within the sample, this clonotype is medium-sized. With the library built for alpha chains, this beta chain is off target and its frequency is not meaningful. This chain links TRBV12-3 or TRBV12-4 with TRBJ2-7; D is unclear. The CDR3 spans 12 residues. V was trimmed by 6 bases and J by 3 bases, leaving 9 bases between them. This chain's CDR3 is CASSIGLYEQYF. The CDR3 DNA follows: TGTGCCAGCAGCATTGGTCTCTACGAGCAGTACTTC.

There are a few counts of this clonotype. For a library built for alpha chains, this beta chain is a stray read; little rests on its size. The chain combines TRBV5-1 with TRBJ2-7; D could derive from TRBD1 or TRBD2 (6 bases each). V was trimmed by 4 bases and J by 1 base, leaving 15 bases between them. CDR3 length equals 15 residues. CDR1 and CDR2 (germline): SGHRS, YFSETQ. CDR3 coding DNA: TGCGCCAGCAGCACGGGACAAGGGGGGTCCTACGAGCAGTACTTC. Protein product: CASSTGQGGSYEQYF.

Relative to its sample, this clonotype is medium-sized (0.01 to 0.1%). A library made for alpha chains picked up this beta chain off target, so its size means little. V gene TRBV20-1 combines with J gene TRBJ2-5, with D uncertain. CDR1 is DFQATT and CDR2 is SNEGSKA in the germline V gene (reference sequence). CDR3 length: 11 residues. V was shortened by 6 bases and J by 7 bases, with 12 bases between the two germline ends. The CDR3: CSALGRATQYF. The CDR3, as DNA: TGCAGTGCGCTGGGAAGGGCGACCCAGTACTTC.